The sequence of this T cell receptor beta chain was determined in a study of read filtering for tumor transcriptome and immune sequencing. Study in general: Roughly 8 patients were R-ISS I, roughly 17 were R-ISS II, 6 or 7 were R-ISS III. Whole-transcriptome libraries were prepared after DNase treatment. TCR-mapped reads were about 4 to 11 million with IR-seq versus roughly 80 to 1273 with RNA-seq.

The library was built from 400 to 500 ng RNA with molecular barcoded adaptors for alpha/delta and beta/gamma chains. TCRdb independently ran MiXCR on the reads; one entry per CDR3 protein. This sample carries nearly 60,000 distinct CDR3 sequences, 9% to 15% of them seen once, and the ten largest clones take 15% to 20%. Study conclusions and caveats: Single-read clonotypes: roughly 86% of IR-seq clonotypes (roughly 4% of reads), almost 75% of RNA-seq clonotypes (roughly 43% of reads).

On this clonotype: No antigen is known for it. The junction differs from germline at one of its ends, possibly a read error.

This TCR derives from a donor at least 40 years old with multiple myeloma. Sequencing was performed on a population of CD138-negative cells sorted from bone marrow.

The CDR3 region is CDSSDPTEQYF. CDR3 bases: TGTGACAGCAGTGACCCGACCGAGCAGTACTTC. The V call is TRBV2, the J call TRBJ2-7, with unresolved D. CDR1 and CDR2 from the germline V gene are SNHLY and FYNNEI. The CDR3 totals 11 residues.